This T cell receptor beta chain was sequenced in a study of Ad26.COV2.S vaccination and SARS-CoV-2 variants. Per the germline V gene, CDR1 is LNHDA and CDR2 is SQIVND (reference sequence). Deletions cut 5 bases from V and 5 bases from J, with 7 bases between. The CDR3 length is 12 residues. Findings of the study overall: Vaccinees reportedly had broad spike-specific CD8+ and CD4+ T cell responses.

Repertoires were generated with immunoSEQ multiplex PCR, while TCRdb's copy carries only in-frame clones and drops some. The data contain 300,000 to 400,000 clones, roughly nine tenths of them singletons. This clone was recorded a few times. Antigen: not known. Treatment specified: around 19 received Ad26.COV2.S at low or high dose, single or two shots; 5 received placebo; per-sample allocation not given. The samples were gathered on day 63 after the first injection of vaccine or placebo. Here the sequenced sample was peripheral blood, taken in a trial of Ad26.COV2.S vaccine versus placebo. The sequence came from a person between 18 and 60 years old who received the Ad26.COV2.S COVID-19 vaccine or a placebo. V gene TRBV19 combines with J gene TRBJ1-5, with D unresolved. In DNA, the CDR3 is TGTGCCAGTAGTTTTGGGGATCAGCCCCAGCATTTT. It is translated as CASSFGDQPQHF. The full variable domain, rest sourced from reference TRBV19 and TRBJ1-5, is DGGITQSPKYLFRKEGQNVTLSCEQNLNHDAMYWYRQDPGQGLRLIYYSQIVNDFQKGDIAEGYSVSREKKESFPLTVTSAQKNPTAFYLCASSFGDQPQHFGDGTRLSIL.